This TCR beta chain comes out of a study of T cell responses to AZD1222 COVID-19 vaccine (dated by TCRdb to 2020 to 2023). Notes on the research overall: TCR sequencing covered over 230 trial participants: 207 given two doses of AZD1222 and 26 given two doses of MenACWY control vaccine. Enrollment into the trials was organized by age into subgroups of 18-55, 56-69 and 70-plus years, and those subgroups contained roughly 150, 30 and 60 TCR-sequenced participants, respectively. The paper as a whole reports these results and caveats: Only five to seven AZD1222 recipients were SARS-CoV-2 seropositive at baseline, limiting conclusions about previously exposed vaccinees. Most participants were white British and females outnumbered males, and the authors suggested that clonal diversity may have been underestimated. CD4 TCRs associated with the vaccine covered the entire spike protein, and the dominant responses were in regions 160-218 and 743-854. The 56-69-year group was small, and its depth increase did not reach significance, likely because of low power. Reportedly, almost half of the unique spike-specific TCRs recognized epitopes lying outside the regions that are mutated in the B.1.351 and B.1.1.7 variants. After two AZD1222 doses, both the breadth and the depth of spike-specific TCRs were significantly higher than at day 0 and than in MenACWY recipients. No day 14 peak-response samples were available, so repertoires were characterized only after the peak T cell response.

The CDR3 regions of human TCRbeta chains were subjected to immunosequencing. The original pipeline was this. Repertoire TCRs were matched against a reference library of SARS-CoV-2-specific TCRs generated with the MIRA antigen-specificity platform. Breadth meant the fraction of unique TCRs that were SARS-CoV-2-associated, whereas depth meant the fraction of total T cells that were SARS-CoV-2-associated. Using the MIRA data, each spike-specific TCR was mapped to the spike region that the TCR reacts to and placed in a CD4 or CD8 class. Log10-transformed breadth and depth values were compared by one-way ANOVA with Sidak's multiple comparisons tests. This immuneACCESS table, as held by TCRdb, lists in-frame sequences with V and J called but not all clones. Of the missing ones, under half trace to an unresolved V gene in checked studies; the others have no known cause. The DNA gave D and trimming, while V, J and clone size come from that table. The table for this sample lists some 100,000 clones; approximately 89% of them were counted only once. The top ten hold 4% to 4.5% of the sample.

V was cut back by 7 bases and J by 2 bases, leaving a gap of 15 bases between them. Via the germline V gene, CDR1 is SGDLS and CDR2 YYNGEE. CDR3 length: 15 amino acids, cysteine to phenylalanine. CDR3 DNA only is kept here, 45 bases in frame from base 1. Comment on this clone: The target of this receptor is not known. No qualities accompany the bases; no much larger clone lies one base away.

The sample's time point label is to be understood as: baseline before first vaccination. This specimen's treatment or condition label, interpreted: meningococcal conjugate vaccine given as trial control. Vaccinee samples were obtained from the UK trials COV001 and COV002, which included a single-blind randomized controlled phase 2/3 trial of AZD1222 (ChAdOx1 nCoV-19) in healthy adults. For TCRbeta chain sequencing, PBMC samples from trial participants were taken at day 0 and at day 28 after the second dose. The specimen comprised peripheral blood, sampled on day 0 of MenACWY control vaccination. The receptor's source is an adult in good health. This sequence uses TRBV9 and TRBJ2-2; the D region possibly corresponds to TRBD1 (5 bases align). The CDR3 corresponds to CASSRAPENTGELFF. The nucleotide sequence reads as follows: TGTGCCAGCTCCAGGGCACCAGAAAACACCGGGGAGCTGTTTTTT.